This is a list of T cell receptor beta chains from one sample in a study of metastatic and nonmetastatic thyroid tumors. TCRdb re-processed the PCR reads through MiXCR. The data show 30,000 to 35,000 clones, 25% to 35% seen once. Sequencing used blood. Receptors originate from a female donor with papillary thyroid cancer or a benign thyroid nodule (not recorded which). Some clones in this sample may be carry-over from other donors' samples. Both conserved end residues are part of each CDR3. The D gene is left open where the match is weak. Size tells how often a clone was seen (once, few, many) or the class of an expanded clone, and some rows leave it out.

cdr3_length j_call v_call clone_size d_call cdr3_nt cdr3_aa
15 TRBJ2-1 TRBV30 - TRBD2 TGTGCCTGGACTAGGGGACTAGGGCGAAACAATGATCAGTTCTTC CAWTRGLGRNNDQFF
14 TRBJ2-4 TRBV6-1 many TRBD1 TGTGCCAGCAGTGAAGGGACAGGGCAGGACATTCAGTACTTC CASSEGTGQDIQYF
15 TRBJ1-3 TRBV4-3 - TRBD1 TGCGCCAGCAGCCTGGACCAGGGGGTTGGAAACACCATATATTTT CASSLDQGVGNTIYF
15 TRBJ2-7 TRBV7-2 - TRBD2 TGTGCCAGAAGCGTGACTAGCGGGGGAGGTTACAAGCAGTACTTC CARSVTSGGGYKQYF
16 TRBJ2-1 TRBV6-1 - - TGTGCCAGCAGTGGGGGGGTTCTAGCACGCGGAAATGAGCAGTTCTTC CASSGGVLARGNEQFF
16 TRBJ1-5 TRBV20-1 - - TGCAGTGCTAGAGATTGGGCAGGGGAGGGCAATCAGCCCCAGCATTTT CSARDWAGEGNQPQHF
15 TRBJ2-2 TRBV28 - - TGTGCCAGCAGCCTAGCCGCTTGGTCCGCCGGGGAGCTGTTTTTT CASSLAAWSAGELFF
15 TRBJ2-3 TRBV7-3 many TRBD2 TGTGCCAGCAGCTTGCGGGGGGGCCTCACAGATACGCAGTATTTT CASSLRGGLTDTQYF
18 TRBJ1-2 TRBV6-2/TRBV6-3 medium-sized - TGTGCCAGCAGTTACCGAGGGACGGTGGACGACGCAGTCTATGGCTACACCTTC CASSYRGTVDDAVYGYTF
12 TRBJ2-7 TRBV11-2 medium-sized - TGTGCCAGCACCCCGTCTGCCTACGAGCAGTACTTC CASTPSAYEQYF
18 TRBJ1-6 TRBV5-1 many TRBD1 TGCGCCAGCAGCTTCGCTGTTTTCCCGGGACAGAATAATTCACCCCTCCACTTT CASSFAVFPGQNNSPLHF
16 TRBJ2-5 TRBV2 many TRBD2 TGTGCCAGCAGTCCTAGCGGGAGGGCCCGGGGAGAGACCCAGTACTTC CASSPSGRARGETQYF
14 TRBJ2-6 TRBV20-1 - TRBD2 TGCAGTGCTCGGGAGGGTTCTGGGGCCAACGTCCTGACTTTC CSAREGSGANVLTF
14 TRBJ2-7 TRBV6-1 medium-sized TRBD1 TGTGCCAGCAGTCCAGGGGGACGAACCTACGAGCAGTACTTC CASSPGGRTYEQYF
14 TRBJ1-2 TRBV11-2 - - TGTGCCAGCAGCTTAGGGGGATCGAGTTATGGCTACACCTTC CASSLGGSSYGYTF
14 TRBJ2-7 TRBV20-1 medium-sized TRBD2 TGCAGTGCTAAGCCCGGGACTAGCGGATACGAGCAGTACTTC CSAKPGTSGYEQYF
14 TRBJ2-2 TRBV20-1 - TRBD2 TGCAGTGCTAGACTAGCGGGAGACACCGGGGAGCTGTTTTTT CSARLAGDTGELFF
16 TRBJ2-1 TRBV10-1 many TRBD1 TGCGCCAGCAGTGATATCGGCAGGGGGAGCTACAATGAGCAGTTCTTC CASSDIGRGSYNEQFF
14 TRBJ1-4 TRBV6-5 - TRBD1 TGTGCCAGCAGTTACTCCGGACAGGGAGAAAAACTGTTTTTT CASSYSGQGEKLFF
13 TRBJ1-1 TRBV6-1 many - TGTGCCAGCAGCGTAGGTATGAACACTGAAGCTTTCTTT CASSVGMNTEAFF
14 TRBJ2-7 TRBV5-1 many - TGCGCCAGCAGAGCGGGCGGCTCCTCCTACGAGCAGTACTTC CASRAGGSSYEQYF
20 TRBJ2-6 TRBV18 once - TGTGCCAGCTCACCGGTTACAGGGCAATTTAAGACCTCTGGGGCCAACGTCCTGACTTTC CASSPVTGQFKTSGANVLTF
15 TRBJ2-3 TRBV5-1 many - TGCGCCAGCAGCTCAAGCGGCCCAGGGACAGATACGCAGTATTTT CASSSSGPGTDTQYF
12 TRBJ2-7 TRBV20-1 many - TGCAGTGCTAGCCGGACACCCTACGAGCAGTACTTC CSASRTPYEQYF
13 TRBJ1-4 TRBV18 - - TGTGCCAGCTCACCCCCAGGGGCTGAAAAACTGTTTTTT CASSPPGAEKLFF
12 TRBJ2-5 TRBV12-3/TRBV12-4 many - TGTGCCAGCAGCCCGTACCAAGAGACCCAGTACTTC CASSPYQETQYF
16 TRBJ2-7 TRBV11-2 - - TGTGCCAGCAAGGCCCTGGGGGGTCAGAGCTCCTACGAGCAGTACTTC CASKALGGQSSYEQYF
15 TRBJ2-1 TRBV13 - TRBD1 TGTGCCAGCAGCCCCGGACAGGGGGTAATAAATGAGCAGTTCTTC CASSPGQGVINEQFF
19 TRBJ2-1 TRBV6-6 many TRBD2 TGTGCCAGCAGTCCGGGACTAGCGGGTCCCATGAGCTCCTACAATGAGCAGTTCTTC CASSPGLAGPMSSYNEQFF
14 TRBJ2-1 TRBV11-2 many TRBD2 TGTGCCAGCAGCTTAGGCGGGGGATACAATGAGCAGTTCTTC CASSLGGGYNEQFF
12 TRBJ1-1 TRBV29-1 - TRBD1 TGCAGCGTGACAGGGATGAACACTGAAGCTTTCTTT CSVTGMNTEAFF
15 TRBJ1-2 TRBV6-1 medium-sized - TGTGCCAGCAGCGCCTTAATAGCGGGGGGGCATGGCTACACCTTC CASSALIAGGHGYTF
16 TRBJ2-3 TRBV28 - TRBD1 TGTGCCATCAGTTCCCCCGGGACAGGGGACTCAGATACGCAGTATTTT CAISSPGTGDSDTQYF
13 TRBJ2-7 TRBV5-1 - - TGCGCCAGCAGCCGCCTCAGCTCCTACGAGCAGTACTTC CASSRLSSYEQYF
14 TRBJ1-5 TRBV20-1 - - TGCAGTGCTAGCCACGGGGACAGCAATCAGCCCCAGCATTTT CSASHGDSNQPQHF
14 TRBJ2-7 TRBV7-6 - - TGTGCCAGCAGCCCGAGTCGGCGACCCATCGAGCAGTACTTC CASSPSRRPIEQYF
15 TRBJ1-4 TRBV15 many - TGTGCCACCAGCACCCACAGGGAGACTAATGAAAAACTGTTTTTT CATSTHRETNEKLFF
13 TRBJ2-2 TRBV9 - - TGTGCCAGCAGCGTAGATCTGACCGGGGAGCTGTTTTTT CASSVDLTGELFF
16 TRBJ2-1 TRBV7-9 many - TGTGCCAGCAGCGCGGGGGTAGGGGGCAACTACAATGAGCAGTTCTTC CASSAGVGGNYNEQFF
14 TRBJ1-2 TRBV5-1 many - TGCGCCAGCAGCCCGGGAGGGACTCGAGGCGGCTACACCTTC CASSPGGTRGGYTF
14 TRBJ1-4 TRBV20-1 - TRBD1 TGCAGTACGGCAAGACAGGGTACTAATGAGAAACTGTTTTTT CSTARQGTNEKLFF
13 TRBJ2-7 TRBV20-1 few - TGCAGCTTCCGCAGGGGACTCATCTACGAGCAGTACTTC CSFRRGLIYEQYF
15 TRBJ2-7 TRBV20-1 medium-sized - TGCAGTGCTAGGACCGGGACGGAGTTCCACCACGAGCAGTACTTC CSARTGTEFHHEQYF
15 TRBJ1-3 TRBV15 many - TGTGCCACCAGCAGAGATCGGGGGTCCGGAAACACCATATATTTT CATSRDRGSGNTIYF
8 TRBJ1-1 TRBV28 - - TGTGCCAGCACTGTAGCTTACTTT CASTVAYF
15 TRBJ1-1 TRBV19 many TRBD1 TGTGCCAGTAGCCAGAGACAGGGAAGATACACTGAAGCTTTCTTT CASSQRQGRYTEAFF
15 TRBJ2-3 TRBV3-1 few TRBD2 TGTGCCAGCAGCCCACTAGCGGGCGTCACAGATACGCAGTATTTT CASSPLAGVTDTQYF
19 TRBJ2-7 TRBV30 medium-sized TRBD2 TGTGCCTGGAGTGGCGCGGCCGGGACTAGCGGGATGAGCTCCTACGAGCAGTACTTC CAWSGAAGTSGMSSYEQYF
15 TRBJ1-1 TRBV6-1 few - TGTGCCAGCAGACTAAGTAGATGGGGAGACACTGAAGCCTTCTTT CASRLSRWGDTEAFF
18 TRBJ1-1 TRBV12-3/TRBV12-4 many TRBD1 TGTGCCAGCAGTTTTGCAGGGGGCCTCGGAGGGTTGAGCACTGAAGCTTTCTTT CASSFAGGLGGLSTEAFF
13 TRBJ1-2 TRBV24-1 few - TGTGCCGCCAGTGAAGGCCAGCCTTTCGGCTACACCTTC CAASEGQPFGYTF
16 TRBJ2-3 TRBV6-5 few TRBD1 TGTGCCAGCATTAGAGGGGGCCAAGCGTACACAGATACGCAGTATTTT CASIRGGQAYTDTQYF
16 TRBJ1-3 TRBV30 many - TGTGCCTGGAGTAGGGGGACACCGGGGTTTCGAAACACCATATATTTT CAWSRGTPGFRNTIYF
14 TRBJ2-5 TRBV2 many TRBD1 TGTGCCAGCGGACAGGGAAACAGGCGCGAGACCCAGTACTTC CASGQGNRRETQYF
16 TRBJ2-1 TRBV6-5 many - TGTGCCAGCAGTTACTCGGGACGGGGTTCCTACAATGAGCAGTTCTTC CASSYSGRGSYNEQFF
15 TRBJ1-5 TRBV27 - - TGTGCCAGCAGTTTGAAGGAGGGAATCAATCAGCCCCAGCATTTT CASSLKEGINQPQHF
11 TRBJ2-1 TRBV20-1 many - TGCAGTGCTTCACCCTACAATGAGCAGTTCTTC CSASPYNEQFF
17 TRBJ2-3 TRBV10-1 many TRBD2 TGCGCCAGCAGTGAGTCAACTAGCGGGGGGAGCACAGATACGCAGTATTTT CASSESTSGGSTDTQYF
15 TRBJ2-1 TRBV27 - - TGTGCCAGCAGTTTATCCTCGGACGTAAACAATGAGCAGTTCTTC CASSLSSDVNNEQFF